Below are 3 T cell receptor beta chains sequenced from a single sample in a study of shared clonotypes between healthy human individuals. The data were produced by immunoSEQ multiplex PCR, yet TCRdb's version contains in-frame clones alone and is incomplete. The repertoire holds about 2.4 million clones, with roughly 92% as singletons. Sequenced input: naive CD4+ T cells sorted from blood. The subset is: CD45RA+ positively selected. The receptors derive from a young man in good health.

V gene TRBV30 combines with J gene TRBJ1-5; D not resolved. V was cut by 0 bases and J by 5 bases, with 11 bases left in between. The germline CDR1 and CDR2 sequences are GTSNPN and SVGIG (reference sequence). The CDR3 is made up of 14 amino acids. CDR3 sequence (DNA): TGTGCCTGGAGTGTAAGAATTTCGGATCAGCCCCAGCATTTT. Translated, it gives CAWSVRISDQPQHF. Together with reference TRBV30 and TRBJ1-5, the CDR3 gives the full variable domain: SQTIHQWPATLVQPVGSPLSLECTVEGTSNPNLYWYRQAAGRGLQLLFYSVGIGQISSEVPQNLSASRPQDRQFILSSKKLLLSDSGFYLCAWSVRISDQPQHFGDGTRLSIL.

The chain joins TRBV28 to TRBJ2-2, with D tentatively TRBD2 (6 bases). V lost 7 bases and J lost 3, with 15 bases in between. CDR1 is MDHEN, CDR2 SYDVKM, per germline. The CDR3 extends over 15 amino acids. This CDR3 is CASKKGGPDTGELFF. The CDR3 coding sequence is TGTGCCAGCAAAAAGGGAGGTCCGGACACCGGGGAGCTGTTTTTT.

CDR3 loop: CASSRTGAIGEQYF. The CDR3 DNA follows: TGTGCCAGCAGCCGGACAGGGGCCATCGGCGAGCAGTACTTC. J is TRBJ2-7 and V is TRBV6-1, with 9 positions matching TRBD1. This CDR3 spans 14 amino acids. The ends lost 6 bases at V and 6 bases at J; junction bases unmatched: 9. Germline V gene lookup returns CDR1 MNHNS and CDR2 SASEGT.